This note documents a single TCR beta chain sequence. Germline CDR1 is MGHRA and CDR2 is YSYEKL. Trimming took 9 bases from V and 4 from J, leaving 15 bases between them. The CDR3 is 13 amino acids. The sample originates from a study of blood T cell repertoires in COVID-19. Looking at the study overall: Whether acute or convalescent, the COVID-19 samples came from the United States, Italy and Spain.

In the authors' methods: Scientists estimated how many nucleated cells there were by amplifying reference gene primers. Sequenced by immunoSEQ multiplex PCR; TCRdb stores in-frame clones only, minus some. That table is the source of V, J and clone size, and D and trimming were worked out from the DNA. Of approximately 500,000 clones listed, 89% were seen once; the top ten hold over 0.7%. The receptor was isolated from a man between 18 and 29 years old with COVID-19, enrolled during active disease. Sequenced material: peripheral blood. The genes are TRBV4-1 and TRBJ1-1; D is possibly TRBD1 (5 bases). This CDR3 reads CASALGGSTEAFF. The CDR3 region has the DNA TGCGCCAGTGCCCTCGGGGGAAGCACTGAAGCTTTCTTT.